The rows below give T cell receptor beta chains drawn from one sample of a study of blood T cell repertoires in COVID-19. TCRdb keeps only in-frame clones here, not all; method: immunoSEQ multiplex PCR. The table records fewer than 250,000 clones, about 86% of them present only once. The material sequenced was peripheral blood. The receptors shown here come from a man over 45 with active or convalescent COVID-19. Each CDR3 is given with its conserved first and last residue. The order of the fields is J gene, clone size, V gene, D gene, CDR3 DNA, CDR3 protein. The D gene is left open where the match is weak. The size field is filled for only some rows; it gives once, few, many or a size class.

TRBJ1-2 | few | TRBV25-1 | TRBD1 | TGTGCCAGCAGAGAACAGGGGTTTAATAGCTACACCTTC | CASREQGFNSYTF
TRBJ2-5 | . | TRBV27 | TRBD2 | TGTGCCAGCAGTTTATCGGTAGCGGGGGGACAAGAGACCCAGTACTTC | CASSLSVAGGQETQYF
TRBJ2-4 | . | TRBV7-2 | . | TGTGCCAGCAACACCCCACAGGGTGGCAAAAACATTCAGTACTTC | CASNTPQGGKNIQYF
TRBJ1-3 | . | TRBV4-1 | . | TGCGCCAGCAGCCAAGAACAGAATTGGAACACCATATATTTT | CASSQEQNWNTIYF
TRBJ2-1 | . | TRBV28 | . | TGTGCCAGCGTTGGGGGGTCATTTAGCTCCTACAATGAGCAGTTCTTC | CASVGGSFSSYNEQFF
TRBJ2-5 | . | TRBV18 | TRBD2 | TGTGCCAGCTCACCCAGGACTAGCGGGAGCTCTGGGTATCAAGAGACCCAGTACTTC | CASSPRTSGSSGYQETQYF
TRBJ1-1 | . | TRBV18 | . | TGTGCCAGCTCACCCTTGTCGAACACTGAAGCTTTCTTT | CASSPLSNTEAFF
TRBJ2-7 | . | TRBV7-9 | TRBD1 | TGTGCCAGCAGCTTAGGATTAACAGGGGGAGTCCACGAGCAGTACTTC | CASSLGLTGGVHEQYF
TRBJ2-1 | . | TRBV7-9 | TRBD2 | TGTGCCAGCAGCCTCCGGCAAGGCGGGGGGGCCGGGTCCTACAATGAGCAGTTCTTC | CASSLRQGGGAGSYNEQFF
TRBJ1-1 | few | TRBV27 | . | TGTGCCAGCAGTTGGTCCAGCCTGGGGCACACTGAAGCTTTCTTT | CASSWSSLGHTEAFF
TRBJ2-3 | . | TRBV6-6 | . | TGTGCCAGCAGTTTCACTCCGGCAGATACGCAGTATTTT | CASSFTPADTQYF
TRBJ1-5 | . | TRBV10-3 | . | TGTGCCATCAGTGAGTCGGGGCTTGTTCAGCCCCAGCATTTT | CAISESGLVQPQHF